Listed here are 13 T cell receptor beta chains from one sample, sequenced in a study of T cells in Graves' hyperthyroidism and ophthalmopathy (dated by TCRdb to between 2018 and 2021). The protocol used for the library was multiplex PCR. The reads were generated on an Illumina HiSeq 2000. Amplification of TCR beta CDR3 regions was carried out from RNA transcripts. The first round of RT-PCR for the TCR CDR3 was performed with the HTBI primer set and the Qiagen OneStep RT-PCR kit. TCRdb reworked the public reads: Q25 trimming with fastp, MiXCR clone assembly, productive beta chains retained. All rows with the same CDR3 protein become a single entry with the most common DNA and genes. The sample includes fewer than 750,000 distinct CDR3 sequences, with under 15% observed a single time. Around 4.5% of the sample is held by the ten biggest clonotypes. Material: blood. The receptors originated from a woman in her forties with Graves' ophthalmopathy.

The V and J genes are TRBV20-1 and TRBJ2-7; TRBD2 might be the D (5 bases). The V and J ends lost 6 bases and 4 bases respectively, with 10 bases between them. The CDR3 covers 11 residues. Germline CDR1 reads DFQATT; CDR2 reads SNEGSKA (reference sequence). In DNA form, the CDR3 reads TGCAGTGCCCCGAGAGGGTACGAGCAGTACTTC. Encoded protein: CSAPRGYEQYF.

In this sample, this clonotype turned up a few times. The rearrangement uses TRBV11-2 and TRBJ2-7; the D is unclear. Germline lookup yields CDR1 SGHAT and CDR2 FQNNGV. With 4 bases removed from V and 2 bases from J, the gap between germline ends came to 9 bases. This CDR3 region has 13 residues. The CDR3 is CASSSRSTYEQYF. The CDR3 bases are TGTGCCAGCAGCTCCCGGTCGACCTACGAGCAGTACTTC.

V is TRBV6-1 and J is TRBJ1-3; D not resolved. The germline CDR1 and CDR2 sequences are MNHNS and SASEGT. Trimming stripped 7 bases from V and 0 bases from J, with 10 bases between. The CDR3 covers 14 residues. The CDR3 DNA is TGTGCCAGCAAGGCGAGCAGCTCTGGAAACACCATATATTTT. It translates to CASKASSSGNTIYF.

This clonotype was seen repeatedly, ten times or more. This rearrangement joins TRBV29-1 to TRBJ2-7; D call uncertain. V was shortened by 1 base and J by 0 bases, with 1 base between the two germline ends. The V gene's germline CDR1 is SQVTM and CDR2 ANQGSEA. This CDR3 spans 11 amino acids. CDR3 in DNA: TGCAGCGTTGAAGTCTCCTACGAGCAGTACTTC. Protein: CSVEVSYEQYF.

This chain links TRBV4-1 with TRBJ1-2; perhaps TRBD1 as D (5 bases). CDR1 MGHRA and CDR2 YSYEKL come from the germline V gene. Trimming left V 7 bases short and J 7 bases short, with 19 bases between. There are 14 residues in the CDR3. CDR3 residues: CASKMHRRGPGYTF. The CDR3 DNA is TGCGCCAGCAAAATGCATAGGAGGGGCCCTGGCTACACCTTC.

This clonotype came up many times. The rearrangement uses TRBV25-1 and TRBJ2-5; D perhaps matches TRBD2 (5 bases). Germline V gives CDR1 MGHDK, CDR2 SYGVNS. Trimming removed 3 bases at V and 5 bases at J, with 13 bases between. The CDR3 spans 14 residues. CDR3 amino acids: CASSDTLASETQYF. The CDR3 coding sequence is TGTGCCAGCAGTGACACCCTAGCCAGTGAGACCCAGTACTTC. Together with reference TRBV25-1 and TRBJ2-5, the CDR3 gives the full variable domain: EADIYQTPRYLVIGTGKKITLECSQTMGHDKMYWYQQDPGMELHLIHYSYGVNSTEKGDLSSESTVSRIRTEHFPLTLESARPSHTSQYLCASSDTLASETQYFGPGTRLLVL.

This clonotype was counted ten times or more. This rearrangement joins TRBV6-5 to TRBJ2-5, with a possible D match to TRBD2 (5 bases). The CDR3 runs to 14 residues. V was pared by 2 bases and J by 4 bases, with 11 bases between. The germline V gene has CDR1 MNHEY and CDR2 SVGAGI. The CDR3 here is CASSYSLAVETQYF. CDR3 coding DNA: TGTGCCAGCAGTTACAGCCTAGCAGTAGAGACCCAGTACTTC.

This clonotype has only one observation. The chain uses TRBV6-5 and TRBJ2-7; the D is unclear. V was clipped by 3 bases and J by 2 bases, with 14 bases between them. Germline values: CDR1 MNHEY, CDR2 SVGAGI. The CDR3 is made up of 15 amino acids. CDR3 loop: CASSYRSDPTYEQYF. The CDR3 nucleotides read TGTGCCAGCAGTTATCGTTCGGATCCTACCTACGAGCAGTACTTC.

The chain joins TRBV6-2 or TRBV6-3 to TRBJ2-6; D is possibly TRBD1 (6 bases). V lost 7 bases and J lost 3, with 22 bases in between. Germline loops: CDR1 MNHEY, CDR2 SVGEGT. This CDR3 has 18 residues. CDR3 sequence: CASNPGAGLAGGANVLTF. Here the CDR3 DNA reads TGTGCCAGCAACCCAGGGGCAGGACTTGCTGGTGGGGCCAACGTCCTGACTTTC.

This clonotype came up many times. The genes are TRBV11-2 and TRBJ2-5; D perhaps matches TRBD2 (5 bases). The CDR3 runs to 15 residues. Germline CDR1 is SGHAT and CDR2 is FQNNGV. Trimming removed 1 base at V and 0 bases at J, with 9 bases between. The DNA of the CDR3 is TGTGCCAGCAGCTTAGTGCGGGTACACCAAGAGACCCAGTACTTC. Residues: CASSLVRVHQETQYF.

The sample holds many counts of this clonotype. The rearrangement joins TRBV19 to TRBJ2-2; 7 bases match TRBD2. J gave up 5 bases and V 6 bases, and 12 bases lay outside the gene matches. Germline CDR1 reads LNHDA; CDR2 reads SQIVND (reference sequence). CDR3 length equals 16 residues. This CDR3 is CASSPSWGGRTGELFF. CDR3 DNA sequence: TGTGCCAGTAGCCCCTCCTGGGGGGGGAGGACCGGGGAGCTGTTTTTT.

This clonotype has ten or more counts. The J gene is TRBJ2-2, the V gene TRBV12-3 or TRBV12-4; D might be TRBD2 (5 bases). Trimming took 5 bases from V and 4 from J, leaving 14 bases between them. The CDR3 contains 15 residues. DNA for the CDR3: TGTGCCAGCAGTATAGACTATAGAGGCACCGGGGAGCTGTTTTTT. As protein: CASSIDYRGTGELFF.

The J gene is TRBJ2-2, the V gene TRBV4-3; TRBD2 matches at 8 bases. This CDR3 spans 18 amino acids. The junction had 6 bases not matched to a gene; V was cut back by 0 bases and J by 0 bases. Germline CDR1 reads LGHNA; CDR2 reads YSLEER. The CDR3 bases are TGCGCCAGCAGCCAAGATATACCGGGACTAGCGAACACCGGGGAGCTGTTTTTT. Encoded protein: CASSQDIPGLANTGELFF.